These T cell receptor beta chains were read from a single sample in a study of cytomegalovirus exposure and HLA in healthy donors. Assay used: immunoSEQ multiplex PCR; TCRdb lists only in-frame clones, some missing. The table lists under 150,000 clones, about 85% of them singletons. The sequenced sample was PBMCs. Source of these receptors: a boy between 10 and 17 years old in good health and CMV-seronegative. Both conserved end residues are part of each CDR3. Fields, in order: CDR3 DNA, CDR3 protein, D gene, V gene, J gene, clone size. The D gene is left open where the match is weak. Clone size is not always given. Where it is, it says once, few, many or a class for expanded clones.

CDR3nt: TGTGCTAGTGTACTAGCGGGGTCAGAGACCCAGTACTTC; CDR3aa: CASVLAGSETQYF; d_gene: TRBD2; v_gene: TRBV12-5; j_gene: TRBJ2-5; abundance: -
CDR3nt: TGTGCCAGCAGCGAAAGGGACAGGGGCTCTCCCTACGAGCAGTACTTC; CDR3aa: CASSERDRGSPYEQYF; d_gene: -; v_gene: TRBV21-1; j_gene: TRBJ2-7; abundance: -
CDR3nt: TGTGCCAGCAGCCGGAGTTTAACAGATACGCAGTATTTT; CDR3aa: CASSRSLTDTQYF; d_gene: -; v_gene: TRBV7-3; j_gene: TRBJ2-3; abundance: -
CDR3nt: TGTGCCAGTATCCAGGGGGCGAAGGGGGAAAAACTGTTTTTT; CDR3aa: CASIQGAKGEKLFF; d_gene: TRBD1; v_gene: TRBV2; j_gene: TRBJ1-4; abundance: -
CDR3nt: TGCGCCAGCAGCACCGGGACAGGGTACACCGGGGAGCTGTTTTTT; CDR3aa: CASSTGTGYTGELFF; d_gene: TRBD1; v_gene: TRBV5-1; j_gene: TRBJ2-2; abundance: few
CDR3nt: TGTGCCAGCTCACTGACAGCAACTAATGAAAAACTGTTTTTT; CDR3aa: CASSLTATNEKLFF; d_gene: -; v_gene: TRBV18; j_gene: TRBJ1-4; abundance: -
CDR3nt: TGTGCCAGCAGCTTACCGACAGGGAGAGACACCGGGGAGCTGTTTTTT; CDR3aa: CASSLPTGRDTGELFF; d_gene: TRBD1; v_gene: TRBV7-9; j_gene: TRBJ2-2; abundance: -
CDR3nt: TGCGCCAGCAGCCCGACTCGGGGTGAAAAACTGTTTTTT; CDR3aa: CASSPTRGEKLFF; d_gene: -; v_gene: TRBV5-1; j_gene: TRBJ1-4; abundance: -
CDR3nt: TGTGCCAGCAGCTTGATGGACTCCCGCTCCTACGAGCAGTACTTC; CDR3aa: CASSLMDSRSYEQYF; d_gene: -; v_gene: TRBV7-9; j_gene: TRBJ2-7; abundance: -
CDR3nt: TGTGCCAGCAGCCTAGGGACTAGCGGGAGGAAGACCACAGATACGCAGTATTTT; CDR3aa: CASSLGTSGRKTTDTQYF; d_gene: TRBD2; v_gene: TRBV5-4; j_gene: TRBJ2-3; abundance: once
CDR3nt: TGCGCCAGCAGCGCACAGACAGGGTCCTACGAGCAGTACTTC; CDR3aa: CASSAQTGSYEQYF; d_gene: TRBD1; v_gene: TRBV5-1; j_gene: TRBJ2-7; abundance: few
CDR3nt: TGCGCCAGCAGCTTGGTGACAGGGCCAGAGACCCAGTACTTC; CDR3aa: CASSLVTGPETQYF; d_gene: TRBD1; v_gene: TRBV5-1; j_gene: TRBJ2-5; abundance: -
CDR3nt: TGTGCCAGCAGACAGGTATTGAACACTGAAGCTTTCTTT; CDR3aa: CASRQVLNTEAFF; d_gene: -; v_gene: TRBV6-1; j_gene: TRBJ1-1; abundance: -
CDR3nt: TGTTCCAGCAGCCTACAGGGGAATGAAGCTTTCTTT; CDR3aa: CSSSLQGNEAFF; d_gene: TRBD1; v_gene: TRBV7-9; j_gene: TRBJ1-1; abundance: once
CDR3nt: TGTGCCAGCAGTGAGGGACAGGGCCCCGGGGAGCTGTTTTTT; CDR3aa: CASSEGQGPGELFF; d_gene: TRBD1; v_gene: TRBV6-5; j_gene: TRBJ2-2; abundance: -
CDR3nt: TGTGCCAGCAGCTTAGGGGGAGGGAACACTGAAGCTTTCTTT; CDR3aa: CASSLGGGNTEAFF; d_gene: -; v_gene: TRBV7-2; j_gene: TRBJ1-1; abundance: -
CDR3nt: TGTGCCAGCAGCTTATGGCGGGAAGTAGGTGGCTACACCTTC; CDR3aa: CASSLWREVGGYTF; d_gene: -; v_gene: TRBV7-2; j_gene: TRBJ1-2; abundance: -
CDR3nt: TGTGCCAGTAGTACCGGCGGCAGGAGGGGATTGGGTACGCAGTATTTT; CDR3aa: CASSTGGRRGLGTQYF; d_gene: -; v_gene: TRBV19; j_gene: TRBJ2-3; abundance: once
CDR3nt: TGCAGCGTCCTGGGACAGGGGTCTGAAAAACTGTTTTTT; CDR3aa: CSVLGQGSEKLFF; d_gene: TRBD1; v_gene: TRBV29-1; j_gene: TRBJ1-4; abundance: once
CDR3nt: TGTGCCAGCAGCTTGGCCGCCCCAGGGTCCACTGAAGCTTTCTTT; CDR3aa: CASSLAAPGSTEAFF; d_gene: -; v_gene: TRBV5-6; j_gene: TRBJ1-1; abundance: -
CDR3nt: TGTGCCAGCAGACTGCCCGGTGGCGGGGGGCACTCCTACGAGCAGTACTTC; CDR3aa: CASRLPGGGGHSYEQYF; d_gene: TRBD2; v_gene: TRBV5-8; j_gene: TRBJ2-7; abundance: once
CDR3nt: TGTGCCTGGAGCCCCGTACGCGGAGGAAACACCATATATTTT; CDR3aa: CAWSPVRGGNTIYF; d_gene: -; v_gene: TRBV30; j_gene: TRBJ1-3; abundance: -
CDR3nt: TGTGCCAGCACTAGGGGGCTGACTGAAGCTTTCTTT; CDR3aa: CASTRGLTEAFF; d_gene: TRBD1; v_gene: TRBV28; j_gene: TRBJ1-1; abundance: few
CDR3nt: TGCGCCAGCAGCTTCATAGCGGGAGAACGTCTCGAGCAGTACTTC; CDR3aa: CASSFIAGERLEQYF; d_gene: TRBD2; v_gene: TRBV5-1; j_gene: TRBJ2-7; abundance: -
CDR3nt: TGTGCCAGCAGTTCCTCCTACAGGGGGACTATAGCCAAAAACATTCAGTACTTC; CDR3aa: CASSSSYRGTIAKNIQYF; d_gene: -; v_gene: TRBV27; j_gene: TRBJ2-4; abundance: -